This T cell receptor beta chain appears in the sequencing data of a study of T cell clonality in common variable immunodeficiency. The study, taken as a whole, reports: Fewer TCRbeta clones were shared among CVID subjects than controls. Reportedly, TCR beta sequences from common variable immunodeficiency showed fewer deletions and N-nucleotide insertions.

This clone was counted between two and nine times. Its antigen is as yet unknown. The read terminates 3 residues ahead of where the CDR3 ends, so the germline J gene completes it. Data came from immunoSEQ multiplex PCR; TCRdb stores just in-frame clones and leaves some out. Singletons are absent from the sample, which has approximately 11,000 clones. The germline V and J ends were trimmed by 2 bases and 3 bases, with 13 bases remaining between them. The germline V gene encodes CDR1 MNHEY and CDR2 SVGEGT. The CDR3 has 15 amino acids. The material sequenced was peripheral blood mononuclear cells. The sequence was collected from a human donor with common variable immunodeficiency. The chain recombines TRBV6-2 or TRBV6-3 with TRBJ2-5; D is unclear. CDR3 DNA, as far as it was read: TGTGCCAGCAGTTACAGGCGTCAGGCTAAAGAGACC. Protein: CASSYRRQAKET. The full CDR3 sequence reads CASSYRRQAKETQYF.